Listed below are T cell receptor beta chains from one sample, sequenced in a study of blood T cell repertoires in COVID-19. Only in-frame clones appear in the TCRdb table, and some are missing; sequencing was by immunoSEQ multiplex PCR. The sample lists roughly 61,000 clones, approximately 81% occurring once. The sample comprised peripheral blood. The receptors derive from a man aged 35 to 55 with active COVID-19. The conserved cysteine and the conserved F or W are not part of the CDR3 here. The order of the fields is CDR3 length, J gene, V gene, CDR3 protein.

len: 15
j_gene: TRBJ2-7
v_gene: TRBV28
CDR3aa: ASSPGGSGQGPAEQY

len: 10
j_gene: TRBJ1-6
v_gene: TRBV5-6
CDR3aa: ASSYTGDSLH

len: 15
j_gene: TRBJ2-1
v_gene: TRBV18
CDR3aa: ASSRLIAAETYNEQF

len: 16
j_gene: TRBJ2-3
v_gene: TRBV6-6
CDR3aa: ASSRTSGSLPFTDTQY

len: 14
j_gene: TRBJ1-5
v_gene: TRBV18
CDR3aa: ASSPTTGNSNQPQH

len: 14
j_gene: TRBJ2-3
v_gene: TRBV19
CDR3aa: ASSMGLAGPTDTQY

len: 13
j_gene: TRBJ2-7
v_gene: TRBV2
CDR3aa: ASGGAWTSDYEQY

len: 12
j_gene: TRBJ1-6
v_gene: TRBV19
CDR3aa: ASSFGTHPSPLH

len: 15
j_gene: TRBJ2-1
v_gene: TRBV28
CDR3aa: ASSSVLSRGYIHEQF

len: 9
j_gene: TRBJ2-7
v_gene: TRBV12-3/TRBV12-4
CDR3aa: ASQGSYEQY

len: 12
j_gene: TRBJ1-5
v_gene: TRBV19
CDR3aa: VSSTRDSNQPQH

len: 13
j_gene: TRBJ2-7
v_gene: TRBV7-2
CDR3aa: ASVSGASGFYEQY

len: 12
j_gene: TRBJ2-2
v_gene: TRBV28
CDR3aa: ASSALGGTGELF

len: 12
j_gene: TRBJ2-5
v_gene: TRBV9
CDR3aa: ASSPQGARETQY

len: 12
j_gene: TRBJ1-4
v_gene: TRBV7-8
CDR3aa: ASSERFRNEKLF

len: 15
j_gene: TRBJ2-1
v_gene: TRBV6-1
CDR3aa: ASSERKLAGVYNEQF

len: 12
j_gene: TRBJ2-7
v_gene: TRBV6-4
CDR3aa: ASPPGRGAYEQY

len: 13
j_gene: TRBJ1-5
v_gene: TRBV4-1
CDR3aa: ASSQDSEVPQPQH

len: 12
j_gene: TRBJ1-1
v_gene: TRBV6-5
CDR3aa: ASSGTGGNTEAF

len: 13
j_gene: TRBJ2-2
v_gene: TRBV6-6
CDR3aa: ASSYLLVTTGELF

len: 13
j_gene: TRBJ1-1
v_gene: TRBV15
CDR3aa: ATSGLGTGDTEAF

len: 12
j_gene: TRBJ1-5
v_gene: TRBV28
CDR3aa: ASSLDRGGQPQH

len: 12
j_gene: TRBJ1-5
v_gene: TRBV15
CDR3aa: ATSRDLVNQPQH

len: 13
j_gene: TRBJ1-2
v_gene: TRBV6-5
CDR3aa: ASSTWLVGGYGYT

len: 12
j_gene: TRBJ2-5
v_gene: TRBV9
CDR3aa: ASSVDGFQETQY

len: 13
j_gene: TRBJ2-1
v_gene: TRBV9
CDR3aa: ASSVERWRYNEQF

len: 11
j_gene: TRBJ2-2
v_gene: TRBV9
CDR3aa: ATGGPGTGELF

len: 15
j_gene: TRBJ1-3
v_gene: TRBV9
CDR3aa: ASSVETGHLSGNTIY

len: 18
j_gene: TRBJ2-1
v_gene: TRBV3-1/TRBV3-2
CDR3aa: ASSQLLGLAGGSSYNEQF

len: 15
j_gene: TRBJ2-3
v_gene: TRBV9
CDR3aa: ASSSRLAGVFTDTQY

len: 14
j_gene: TRBJ2-2
v_gene: TRBV28
CDR3aa: ASSLWSSGTTGELF

len: 13
j_gene: TRBJ2-1
v_gene: TRBV10-3
CDR3aa: AIMPGQSSYNEQF

len: 11
j_gene: TRBJ1-2
v_gene: TRBV7-9
CDR3aa: ASSADRAYGYT

len: 16
j_gene: TRBJ2-3
v_gene: TRBV9
CDR3aa: ASSPTRGRAPSTDTQY

len: 12
j_gene: TRBJ2-3
v_gene: TRBV7-3
CDR3aa: ASSPSGATDTQY

len: 13
j_gene: TRBJ2-7
v_gene: TRBV4-1
CDR3aa: ASSQEPPEAHEQY

len: 17
j_gene: TRBJ2-1
v_gene: TRBV7-3
CDR3aa: ASSLWPIRGLAGGNEQF

len: 13
j_gene: TRBJ2-1
v_gene: TRBV29-1
CDR3aa: SVEDRTSGRTEQF

len: 13
j_gene: TRBJ2-5
v_gene: TRBV5-4
CDR3aa: ASSIGGRGGETQY

len: 15
j_gene: TRBJ1-3
v_gene: TRBV28
CDR3aa: ASSPTGVTISGNTIY

len: 12
j_gene: TRBJ2-7
v_gene: TRBV27
CDR3aa: ASSLSSGSNEQY

len: 11
j_gene: TRBJ1-2
v_gene: TRBV7-9
CDR3aa: ASSFTGVRGYT

len: 12
j_gene: TRBJ1-2
v_gene: TRBV6-5
CDR3aa: ASGLTGPNYGYT

len: 12
j_gene: TRBJ2-1
v_gene: TRBV10-3
CDR3aa: AISLAGDRNEQF

len: 14
j_gene: TRBJ2-1
v_gene: TRBV18
CDR3aa: ASSVDREGSFDEQF